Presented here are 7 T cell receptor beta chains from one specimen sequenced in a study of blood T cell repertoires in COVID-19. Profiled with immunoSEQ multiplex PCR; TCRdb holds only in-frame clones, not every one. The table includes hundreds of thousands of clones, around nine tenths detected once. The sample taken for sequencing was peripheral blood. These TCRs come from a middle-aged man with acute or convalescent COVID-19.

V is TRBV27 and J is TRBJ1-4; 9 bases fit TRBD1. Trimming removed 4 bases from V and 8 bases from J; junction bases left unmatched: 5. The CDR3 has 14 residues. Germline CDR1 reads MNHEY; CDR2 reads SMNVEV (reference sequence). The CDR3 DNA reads TGTGCCAGCAGTTCGGGACAGGGCTTCGAAAAACTGTTTTTT. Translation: CASSSGQGFEKLFF.

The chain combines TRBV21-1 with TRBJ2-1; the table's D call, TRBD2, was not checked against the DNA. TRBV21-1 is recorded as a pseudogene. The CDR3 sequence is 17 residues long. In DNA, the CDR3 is TGTGCCAGCAGCTCCCTGACTAGCGTGAGCTCCTACAATGAGCAGTTCTTC. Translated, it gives CASSSLTSVSSYNEQFF.

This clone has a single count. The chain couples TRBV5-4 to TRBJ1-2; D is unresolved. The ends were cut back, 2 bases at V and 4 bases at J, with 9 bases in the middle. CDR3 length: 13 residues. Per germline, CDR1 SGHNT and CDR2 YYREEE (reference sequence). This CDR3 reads CASSFRGSYGYTF. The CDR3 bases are TGTGCCAGCAGCTTCAGAGGGTCCTATGGCTACACCTTC.

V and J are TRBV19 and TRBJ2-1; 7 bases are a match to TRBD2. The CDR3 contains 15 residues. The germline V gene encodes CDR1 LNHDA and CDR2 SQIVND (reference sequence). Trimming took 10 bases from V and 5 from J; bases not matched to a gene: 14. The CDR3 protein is CATGRSGWGDNEQFF. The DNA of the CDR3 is TGTGCCACCGGGAGGAGCGGGTGGGGGGACAATGAGCAGTTCTTC.

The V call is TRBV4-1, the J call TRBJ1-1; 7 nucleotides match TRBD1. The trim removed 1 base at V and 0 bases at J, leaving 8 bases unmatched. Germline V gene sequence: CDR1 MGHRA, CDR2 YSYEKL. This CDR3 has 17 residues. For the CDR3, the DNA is TGCGCCAGCAGCCAAGGACAGGGAAGGTGGGTGAACACTGAAGCTTTCTTT. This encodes CASSQGQGRWVNTEAFF.

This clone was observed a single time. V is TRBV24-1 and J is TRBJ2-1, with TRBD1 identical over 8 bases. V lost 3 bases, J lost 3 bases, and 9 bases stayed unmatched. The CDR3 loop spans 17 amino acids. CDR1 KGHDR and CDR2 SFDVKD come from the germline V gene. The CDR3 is CATSDPLYGQGYNEQFF. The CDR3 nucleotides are TGTGCCACCAGTGATCCTCTCTACGGACAGGGCTACAATGAGCAGTTCTTC.

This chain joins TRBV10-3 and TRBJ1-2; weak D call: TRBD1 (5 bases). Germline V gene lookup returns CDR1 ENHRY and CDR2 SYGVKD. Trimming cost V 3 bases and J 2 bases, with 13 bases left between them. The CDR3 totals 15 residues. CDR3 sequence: CAISEFSDTNYGYTF. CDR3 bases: TGTGCCATCAGTGAATTCTCGGACACCAACTATGGCTACACCTTC.